This T cell receptor beta chain was captured by sequencing in a study of blood T cells in healthy people across ages (dated by TCRdb to 2014 to 2015). Study-wide context: In model experiments, template switching captured roughly one uniquely barcoded TCR beta cDNA molecule for every two T cells. To track age-related changes in TCR beta repertoire diversity, the study relied on deep sequencing normalized with unique cDNA molecular identifiers. Donors were grouped into four age groups: young (average 16 years), middle-aged (around 39), aged (over 55) and long-lived (over 80). To avoid experimental bias, donors of different ages were randomly spread across the sequencing lanes. For two donors (one aged 18 to 29 and one aged 80 or older), the study analyzed two additional independent replicas of 1 million unique cDNA reads from the same blood draw.

Systemically healthy Caucasian individuals from Russia, 39 in total and aged roughly 6 to 100 years, were included as donors. Each donor gave about 9.2 milliliters of peripheral blood, drawn into EDTA-treated Vacutainer tubes. Ficoll-Paque density-gradient centrifugation was used to isolate PBMCs, with at least 7 million per sample. Total RNA, at least 6 micrograms per sample, was extracted from PBMCs with Trizol reagent. For every donor, an aliquot of PBMCs went through flow cytometry to measure the percentages of naive CD45RAhigh/CD27high T cells. Findings and caveats that apply to the study as a whole: Estimates of total diversity based on one million sequenced T cells were regarded as lower bounds and as underestimates. A strong correlation was found between observed TCR beta diversity and the percentage of naive T cells measured by flow cytometry. Because the CMV infection status of the donors was unknown, age-related changes in expanded clonotypes may potentially have been confounded. Observed TCR beta diversity per million T cells fell roughly linearly with age, and a significant reduction was already apparent by age around 40. Compared with the aged group, the long-lived group had more naive CD4+ T cells, fewer expanded clones and increased TCR diversity, suggesting age selection. Bulk unsorted PBMC profiling prevented conclusive comparison of naive and antigen-experienced compartments.

Receptor amplification or capture employed 5' RACE. The instrument was an Illumina HiSeq 2500. The second PCR ran for roughly 7 to 11 cycles and used a J-beta primer mix along with a sample-barcoded 5' primer. Each TCR beta cDNA molecule received a unique molecular identifier from a template-switch 5' adaptor carrying 12 random nucleotides. Each sample yielded at least 2.5 million CDR3-containing paired-end reads. First-strand cDNA was synthesized from all RNA with the Mint cDNA synthesis kit, primed by a TRBC-specific oligonucleotide. Following uracil-DNA glycosylase treatment, a first 18-cycle PCR with universal primers M1SS and BC2_uni_R was performed on all cDNA. Regarding the original processing steps: For normalization, 1 million high-quality reads were randomly selected from each sample, with every read carrying a distinct molecular identifier. Instead of being binned into consensus sequences, reads with shared molecular identifiers were discarded. MiTCR, run with a Q25 quality threshold and the strictest error-elimination algorithm, handled CDR3 identification, clonotype clustering and error correction. A nonparametric unseen species model with Euler transformation was used to estimate a lower bound on total TCR beta diversity. TCRdb applied fastp at Q25 and MiXCR to the public reads, then kept only in-frame beta chains. CDR3 protein sequences are deduplicated, and each keeps its most common genes and DNA. Here the V and J calls rest on TCRdb's processing, not on the authors' analysis. Counted in this sample were 1.5 million to 2 million distinct CDR3 sequences; 40% to 55% of them appeared once. Around 2.1% of the sample is held by the ten biggest clonotypes.

In regard to this clonotype: The clone's antigen remains unknown. Within one base of it there is no much larger clone, and no base qualities were kept.

The receptor was isolated from a woman aged 40-49 years in good health. The source material was blood.

The bases read TGCAGTGCTAGCCCCCGAGGTCGGGGGCGGCGCACAGATACGCAGTATTTT. Its protein is CSASPRGRGRRTDTQYF. The chain links TRBV20-1 with TRBJ2-3; the D gene may be TRBD1 or TRBD2, since each aligns over 6 bases. V gives up 3 bases and J gives up 1 base, and the segment between their germline ends measures 20 bases. Its CDR3 holds 17 amino acids, cysteine through phenylalanine. Only CDR3 DNA is held: 51 bases, read in frame from base 1. Based on the germline V gene (reference sequence), the CDR1 and CDR2 sequences are DFQATT and SNEGSKA.